This section outlines one T cell receptor (beta chain) sequence together with its context. The V end was cut by 1 base, the J end by 8 bases, with 11 bases between. The CDR3 is 14 amino acids. Germline V gene data show CDR1 as LNHNV and CDR2 as YYDKDF (reference sequence). Method: immunoSEQ multiplex PCR; TCRdb's copy keeps in-frame clones and lacks some. This table holds millions of clones, 80% to 95% found once. This specimen comes from a study of shared clonotypes between healthy human individuals. The sequencing sample was made of naive CD4+ T cells from PBMCs. The subset was: CD45RA+ positively selected. The TCR comes from a man aged 18 to 30 in good health. Some clones in this sample may be carry-over from other donors' samples. The genes are TRBV15 and TRBJ1-4; D might be TRBD1 (5 bases). For the CDR3, the DNA is TGTGCCACCAGCAGAGCTGCCAGGGTAGAAAAACTGTTTTTT. This gives the protein CATSRAARVEKLFF.